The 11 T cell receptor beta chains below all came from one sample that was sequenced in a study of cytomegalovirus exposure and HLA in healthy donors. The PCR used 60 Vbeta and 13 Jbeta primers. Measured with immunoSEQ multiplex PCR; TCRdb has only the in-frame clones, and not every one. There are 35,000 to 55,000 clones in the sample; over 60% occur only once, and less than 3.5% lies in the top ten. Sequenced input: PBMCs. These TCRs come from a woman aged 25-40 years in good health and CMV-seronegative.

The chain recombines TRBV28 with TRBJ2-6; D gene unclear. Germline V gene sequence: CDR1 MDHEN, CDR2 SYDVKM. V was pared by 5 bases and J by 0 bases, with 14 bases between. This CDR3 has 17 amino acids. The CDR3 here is CASSAFFSFSGANVLTF. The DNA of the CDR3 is TGTGCCAGCAGTGCTTTTTTTAGTTTCTCTGGGGCCAACGTCCTGACTTTC.

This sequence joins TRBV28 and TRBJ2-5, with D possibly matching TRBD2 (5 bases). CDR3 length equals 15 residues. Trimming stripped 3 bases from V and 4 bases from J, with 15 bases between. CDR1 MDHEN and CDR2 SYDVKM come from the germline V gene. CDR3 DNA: TGTGCCAGCAGTTTTGGCGGGCCACCGGTAGAGACCCAGTACTTC. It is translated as CASSFGGPPVETQYF.

The CDR3: CASRDIDSYEQYF. In nucleotides, the CDR3 is TGTGCCAGCAGGGACATCGACTCCTACGAGCAGTACTTC. V usage is TRBV27 and J usage is TRBJ2-7; D is perhaps TRBD1 (5 bases). Per germline, CDR1 MNHEY and CDR2 SMNVEV (reference sequence). The CDR3 sequence is 13 residues long. V lost 6 bases to trimming and J lost 0 bases, with 9 bases between them.

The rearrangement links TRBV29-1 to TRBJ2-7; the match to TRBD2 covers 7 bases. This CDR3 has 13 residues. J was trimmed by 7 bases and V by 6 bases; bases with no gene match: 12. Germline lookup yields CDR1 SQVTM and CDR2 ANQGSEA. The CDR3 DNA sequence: TGCAGCGTAAGCGGGACGGCGGCGAGGGAGCAGTACTTC. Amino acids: CSVSGTAAREQYF.

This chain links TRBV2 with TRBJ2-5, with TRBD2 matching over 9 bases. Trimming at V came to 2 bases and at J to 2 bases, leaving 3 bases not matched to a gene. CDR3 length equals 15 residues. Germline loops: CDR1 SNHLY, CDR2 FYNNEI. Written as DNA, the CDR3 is TGTGCCAGCAGTGAACTAGCGGGACCTCAAGAGACCCAGTACTTC. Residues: CASSELAGPQETQYF.

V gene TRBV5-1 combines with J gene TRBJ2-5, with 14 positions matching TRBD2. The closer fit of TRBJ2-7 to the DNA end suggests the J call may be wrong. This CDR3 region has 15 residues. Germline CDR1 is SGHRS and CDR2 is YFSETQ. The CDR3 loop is CASSSGTSGSYEQYF. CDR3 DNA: TGCGCCAGCAGCTCCGGGACTAGCGGGAGCTACGAGCAGTACTTC.

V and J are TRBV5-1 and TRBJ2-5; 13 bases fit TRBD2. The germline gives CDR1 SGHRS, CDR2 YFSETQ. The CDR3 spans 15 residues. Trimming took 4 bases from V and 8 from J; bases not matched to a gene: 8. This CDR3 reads CASSAGTSGMKTQYF. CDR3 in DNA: TGCGCCAGCAGCGCAGGGACTAGCGGGATGAAAACCCAGTACTTC. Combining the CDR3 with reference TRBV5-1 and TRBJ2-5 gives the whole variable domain KAGVTQTPRYLIKTRGQQVTLSCSPISGHRSVSWYQQTPGQGLQFLFEYFSETQRNKGNFPGRFSGRQFSNSRSEMNVSTLELGDSALYLCASSAGTSGMKTQYFGPGTRLLVL.

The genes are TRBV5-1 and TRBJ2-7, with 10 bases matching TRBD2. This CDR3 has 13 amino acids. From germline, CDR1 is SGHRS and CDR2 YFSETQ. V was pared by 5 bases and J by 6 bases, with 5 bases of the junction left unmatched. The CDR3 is CASSLSGRTEQYF. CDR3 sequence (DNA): TGCGCCAGCAGTCTTAGCGGGAGGACCGAGCAGTACTTC.

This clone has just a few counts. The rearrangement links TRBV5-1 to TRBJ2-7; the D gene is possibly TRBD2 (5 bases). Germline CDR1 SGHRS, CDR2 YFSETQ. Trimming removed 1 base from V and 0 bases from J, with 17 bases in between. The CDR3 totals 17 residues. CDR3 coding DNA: TGCGCCAGCAGCTTGAATCCCAGCGGAAAAAGCTCCTACGAGCAGTACTTC. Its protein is CASSLNPSGKSSYEQYF.

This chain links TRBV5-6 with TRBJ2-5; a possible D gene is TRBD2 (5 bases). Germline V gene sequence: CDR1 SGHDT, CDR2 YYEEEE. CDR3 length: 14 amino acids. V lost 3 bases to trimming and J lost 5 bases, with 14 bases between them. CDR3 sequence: CASSWGASRETQYF. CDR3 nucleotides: TGTGCCAGCAGCTGGGGAGCTAGCAGGGAGACCCAGTACTTC. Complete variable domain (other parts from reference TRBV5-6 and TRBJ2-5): DAGVTQSPTHLIKTRGQQVTLRCSPKSGHDTVSWYQQALGQGPQFIFQYYEEEERQRGNFPDRFSGHQFPNYSSELNVNALLLGDSALYLCASSWGASRETQYFGPGTRLLVL.

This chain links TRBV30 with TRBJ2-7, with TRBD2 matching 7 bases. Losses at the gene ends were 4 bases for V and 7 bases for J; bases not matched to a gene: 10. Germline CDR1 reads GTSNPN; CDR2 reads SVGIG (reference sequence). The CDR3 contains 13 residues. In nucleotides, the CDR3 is TGTGCCTGGAATCGGGGAGGGCCGGGTGAGCAGTACTTC. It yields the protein CAWNRGGPGEQYF.